This T cell receptor beta chain came from a study of T cells after yellow fever vaccination. For the study at large: SMART-Seq v4 Ultra Low Input served to prepare low-cell-number fractions.

They built TCR cDNA with 5'RACE template switching, a step that put in a universal primer site and UMIs. One entry per CDR3 protein results from TCRdb running MiXCR on the 5' RACE reads. Among about 230,000 distinct CDR3 sequences listed, approximately 6.3% were seen once. On this clonotype itself: Antigen: not known.

Study-wide results and limits: FACS-sorted repertoires could harbor abundant contaminating bulk-population clonotypes.

Trimming removed 0 bases at V and 0 bases at J, with 12 bases between. The CDR3 totals 16 residues. From germline, CDR1 is SGDLS and CDR2 YYNGEE. The rearrangement joins TRBV9 to TRBJ2-5; D remains ambiguous. The sequences come from CD4+ T cells sorted from PBMCs, collected on the day of the yellow fever booster vaccination. This sequence was found in a man between 25 and 39 years old who received the YFV17D yellow fever vaccine. CDR3 residues: CASSVDPGNYQETQYF. The CDR3 DNA reads as TGTGCCAGCAGCGTAGATCCAGGAAACTACCAAGAGACCCAGTACTTC.